This TCR beta chain was sequenced for a study of PD-L1 blockade in urothelial cancer. About the study: Blood was analyzed 3 weeks (second dose) and 6 weeks after treatment start.

Germline V gene sequence: CDR1 SGHRS, CDR2 YFSETQ. V dropped 0 bases and J dropped 1; count of bases not matched to a gene: 3. The CDR3 has 17 amino acids. Remarks on this clone: Antigen: not known.

Time point noted: peripheral blood 6 weeks after treatment start. For each patient, 1 to 8 samples were obtained, pretreatment and on-treatment. Whole-study results and caveats: Tumor-associated blood clones were expanded more by durable-benefit patients at 3 weeks.

Templates that were synthetic TCR analogs were spiked into each PCR. TCRdb's copy holds only in-frame clones and misses some; the assay was immunoSEQ multiplex PCR. In the table there are around 110,000 clones, approximately 90% of which are singletons. Sequenced material: PBMCs, taken around atezolizumab (anti-PD-L1) treatment. The clonotype was recovered from a man in his 60s with urothelial cancer. This rearrangement joins TRBV5-1 to TRBJ2-5; 13 nucleotides agree with TRBD2. CDR3 nucleotides: TGCGCCAGCAGCTTGGCCGGGACTAGCGGGGCCCAAGAGACCCAGTACTTC. This encodes CASSLAGTSGAQETQYF.